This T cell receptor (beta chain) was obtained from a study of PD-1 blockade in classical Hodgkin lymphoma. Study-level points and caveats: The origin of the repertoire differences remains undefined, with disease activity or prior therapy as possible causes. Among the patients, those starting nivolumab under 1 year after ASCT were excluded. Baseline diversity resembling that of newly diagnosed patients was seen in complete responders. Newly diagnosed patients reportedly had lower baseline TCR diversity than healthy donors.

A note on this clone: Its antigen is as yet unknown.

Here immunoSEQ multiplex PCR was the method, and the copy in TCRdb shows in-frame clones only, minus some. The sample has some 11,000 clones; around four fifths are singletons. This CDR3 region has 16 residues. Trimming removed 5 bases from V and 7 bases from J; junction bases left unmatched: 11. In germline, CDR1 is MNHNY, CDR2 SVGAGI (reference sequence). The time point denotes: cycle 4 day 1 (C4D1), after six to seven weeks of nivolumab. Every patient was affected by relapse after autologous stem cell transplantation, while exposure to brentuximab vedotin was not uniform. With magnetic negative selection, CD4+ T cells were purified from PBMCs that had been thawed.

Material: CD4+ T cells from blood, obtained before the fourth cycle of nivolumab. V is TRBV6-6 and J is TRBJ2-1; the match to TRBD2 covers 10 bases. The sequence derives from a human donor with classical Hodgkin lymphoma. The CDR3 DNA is TGTGCCAGCAGTCATGGGACTAGCGATCTCCGAAATGAGCAGTTCTTC. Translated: CASSHGTSDLRNEQFF.